This T cell receptor (beta chain) originates from a study of cytomegalovirus exposure and HLA in healthy donors. Study-wide results and limits: At a 0.05 false discovery rate, a later analysis found some 18,000 TCR beta sequences to be associated with HLA alleles. The authors enumerated over 150 TCR beta chains as linked to cytomegalovirus.

Germline V gives CDR1 LNHDA, CDR2 SQIVND (reference sequence). The CDR3 is 16 residues long. The trim removed 4 bases at V and 1 base at J, leaving 6 bases unmatched. Both 60 Vbeta primers and 13 Jbeta primers went into the PCR. Some clones are missing from TCRdb's copy, which holds only in-frame ones; the method was immunoSEQ multiplex PCR. The sample consists of about 190,000 clones, roughly 12% of them appearing once. This clone turned up a few times. No antigen is known for it. The sample taken for sequencing was PBMCs. The gene calls are TRBV19 and TRBJ2-3, with TRBD2 matching over 9 bases. The sequence came from a middle-aged man in good health and CMV-seropositive. CDR3 DNA: TGTGCCAGTAGTACCCTAGCGGGGCGGGGCACAGATACGCAGTATTTT. It yields the protein CASSTLAGRGTDTQYF.